This T cell receptor beta chain appears in the sequencing data of a study of cytomegalovirus exposure and HLA in healthy donors. Regarding the study as a whole: With further analysis later on, most CMV-associated TCR beta chains appeared HLA-restricted.

The PCR contained 60 Vbeta and 13 Jbeta primers. Produced via immunoSEQ multiplex PCR; TCRdb's table is partial and in-frame only. In the table there are some 150,000 clones, around 10% of which are singletons. The CDR3 runs 12 residues. Trimming left V 5 bases short and J 4 bases short, with 8 bases between. The germline V gene has CDR1 LNHDA and CDR2 SQIVND (reference sequence). Comments on this clone: Its antigen is not known.

V usage is TRBV19 and J usage is TRBJ1-2, with D perhaps TRBD1 (5 bases). The source of this sequence is a male donor in good health and CMV-seronegative. The sequencing input was PBMCs. The CDR3 bases are TGTGCCAGTAGTCGGCAGGGCTATGGCTACACCTTC. This sequence encodes CASSRQGYGYTF.